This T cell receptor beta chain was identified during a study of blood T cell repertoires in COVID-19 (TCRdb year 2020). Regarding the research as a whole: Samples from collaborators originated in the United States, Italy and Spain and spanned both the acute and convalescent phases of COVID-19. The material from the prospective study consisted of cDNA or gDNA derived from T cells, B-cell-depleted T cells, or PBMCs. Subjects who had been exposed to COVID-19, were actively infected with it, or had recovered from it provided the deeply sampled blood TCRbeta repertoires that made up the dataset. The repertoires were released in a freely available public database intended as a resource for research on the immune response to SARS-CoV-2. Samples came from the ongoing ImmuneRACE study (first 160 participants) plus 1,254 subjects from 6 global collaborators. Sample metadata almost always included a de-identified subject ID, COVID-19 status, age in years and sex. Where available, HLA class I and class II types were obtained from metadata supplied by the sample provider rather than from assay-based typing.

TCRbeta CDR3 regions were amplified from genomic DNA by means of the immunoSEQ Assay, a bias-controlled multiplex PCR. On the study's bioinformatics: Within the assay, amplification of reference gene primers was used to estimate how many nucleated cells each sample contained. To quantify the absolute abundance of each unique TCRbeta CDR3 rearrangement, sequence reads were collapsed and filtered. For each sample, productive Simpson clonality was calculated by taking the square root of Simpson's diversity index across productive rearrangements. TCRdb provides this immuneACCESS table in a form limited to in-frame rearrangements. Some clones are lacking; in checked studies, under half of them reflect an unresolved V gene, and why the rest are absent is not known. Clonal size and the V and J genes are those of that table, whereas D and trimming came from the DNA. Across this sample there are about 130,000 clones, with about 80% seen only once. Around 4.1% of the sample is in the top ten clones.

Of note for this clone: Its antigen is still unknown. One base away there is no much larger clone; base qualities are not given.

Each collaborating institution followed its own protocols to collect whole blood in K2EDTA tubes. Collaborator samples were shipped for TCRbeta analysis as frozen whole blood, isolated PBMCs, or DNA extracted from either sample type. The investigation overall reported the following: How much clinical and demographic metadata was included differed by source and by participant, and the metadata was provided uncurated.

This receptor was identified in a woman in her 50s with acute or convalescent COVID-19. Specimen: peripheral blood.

The bases read TGTGCCACCAGCAGAGAACAGGGGGCTGCTTCACCCCTCCACTTT. It translates to CATSREQGAASPLHF. The chain links TRBV15 with TRBJ1-6; 9 bases in the junction line up with TRBD1. Reading from cysteine to phenylalanine, the CDR3 counts 15 amino acids. CDR3 DNA is the only sequence kept; it has 45 bases, read in frame from the first base. The germline V gene encodes CDR1 LNHNV and CDR2 YYDKDF (reference sequence). Germline trimming amounts to 0 bases on V and 9 bases on J, with 3 as the count of junction bases outside the gene matches.